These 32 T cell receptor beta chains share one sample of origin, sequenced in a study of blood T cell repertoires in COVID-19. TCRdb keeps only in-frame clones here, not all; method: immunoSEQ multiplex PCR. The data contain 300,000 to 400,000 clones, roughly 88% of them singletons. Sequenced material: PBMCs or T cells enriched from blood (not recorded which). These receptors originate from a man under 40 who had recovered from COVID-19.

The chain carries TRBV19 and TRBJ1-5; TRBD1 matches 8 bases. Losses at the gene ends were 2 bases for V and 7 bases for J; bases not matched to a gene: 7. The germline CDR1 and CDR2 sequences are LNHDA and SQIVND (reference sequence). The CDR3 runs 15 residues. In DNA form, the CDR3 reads TGTGCCAGTAGTATATCGTCAGGGGGCGGGCAGCCCCAGCATTTT. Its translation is CASSISSGGGQPQHF.

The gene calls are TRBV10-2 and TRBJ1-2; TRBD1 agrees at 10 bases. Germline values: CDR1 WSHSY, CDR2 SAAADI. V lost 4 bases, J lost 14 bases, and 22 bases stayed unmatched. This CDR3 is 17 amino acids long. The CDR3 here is CASSGWSPTGGNKILTF. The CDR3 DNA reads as TGCGCCAGCAGTGGTTGGTCCCCGACAGGGGGCAACAAGATCTTGACCTTC.

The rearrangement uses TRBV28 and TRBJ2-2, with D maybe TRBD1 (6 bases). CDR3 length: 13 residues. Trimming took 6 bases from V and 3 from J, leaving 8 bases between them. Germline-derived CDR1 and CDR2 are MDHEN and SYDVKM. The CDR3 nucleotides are TGTGCCAGCAGGGGGACATACACCGGGGAGCTGTTTTTT. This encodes CASRGTYTGELFF.

The CDR3 region has the DNA TGTGCCAGCAGCTGGACAGGGGGCTCTGGAAACACCATATATTTT. It encodes CASSWTGGSGNTIYF. The chain joins TRBV11-2 to TRBJ1-3; 10 bases align to TRBD1. The ends lost 4 bases at V and 0 bases at J; junction bases unmatched: 0. The CDR3 is 15 residues long. CDR1 is SGHAT, CDR2 FQNNGV, per germline. The whole variable domain, filled in from reference TRBV11-2 and TRBJ1-3, reads EAGVAQSPRYKIIEKRQSVAFWCNPISGHATLYWYQQILGQGPKLLIQFQNNGVVDDSQLPKDRFSAERLKGVDSTLKIQPAKLEDSAVYLCASSWTGGSGNTIYFGEGSWLTVV.

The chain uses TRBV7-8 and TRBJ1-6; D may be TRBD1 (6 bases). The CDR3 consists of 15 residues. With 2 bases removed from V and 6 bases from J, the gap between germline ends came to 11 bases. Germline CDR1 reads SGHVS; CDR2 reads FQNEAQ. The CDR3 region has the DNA TGTGCCAGCAGCTTAATCGCAGGGGTTAATTCACCCCTCCACTTT. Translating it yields CASSLIAGVNSPLHF.

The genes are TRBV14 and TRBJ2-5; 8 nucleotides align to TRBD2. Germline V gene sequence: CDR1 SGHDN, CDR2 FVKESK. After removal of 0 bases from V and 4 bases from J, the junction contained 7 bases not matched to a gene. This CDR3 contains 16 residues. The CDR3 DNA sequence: TGTGCCAGCAGCCAAGATCAACGGGGGGGCCCAGAGACCCAGTACTTC. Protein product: CASSQDQRGGPETQYF.

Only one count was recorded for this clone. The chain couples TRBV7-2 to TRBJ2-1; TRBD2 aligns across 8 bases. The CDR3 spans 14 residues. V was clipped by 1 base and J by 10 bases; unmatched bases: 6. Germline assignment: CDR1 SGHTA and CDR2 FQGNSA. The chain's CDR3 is CASSLVGGAGEQFF. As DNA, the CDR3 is TGTGCCAGCAGCTTAGTCGGGGGGGCCGGGGAGCAGTTCTTC.

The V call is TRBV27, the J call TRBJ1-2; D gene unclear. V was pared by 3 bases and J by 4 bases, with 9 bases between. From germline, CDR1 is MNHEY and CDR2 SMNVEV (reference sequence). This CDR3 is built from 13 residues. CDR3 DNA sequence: TGTGCCAGCAGTTTGGCCAGAAGCTATGGCTACACCTTC. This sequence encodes CASSLARSYGYTF.

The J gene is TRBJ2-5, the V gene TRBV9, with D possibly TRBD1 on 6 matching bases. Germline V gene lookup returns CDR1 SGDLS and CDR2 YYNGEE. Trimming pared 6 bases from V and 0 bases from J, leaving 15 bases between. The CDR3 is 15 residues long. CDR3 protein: CASTTLGGYQETQYF. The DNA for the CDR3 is TGTGCCAGCACCACCCTTGGGGGCTACCAAGAGACCCAGTACTTC. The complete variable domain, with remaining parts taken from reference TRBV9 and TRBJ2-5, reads DSGVTQTPKHLITATGQRVTLRCSPRSGDLSVYWYQQSLDQGLQFLIQYYNGEERAKGNILERFSAQQFPDLHSELNLSSLELGDSALYFCASTTLGGYQETQYFGPGTRLLVL.

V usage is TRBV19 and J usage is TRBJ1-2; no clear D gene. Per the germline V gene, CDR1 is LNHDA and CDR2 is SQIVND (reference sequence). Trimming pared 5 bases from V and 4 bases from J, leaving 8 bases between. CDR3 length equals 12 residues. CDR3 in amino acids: CASSPQAYGYTF. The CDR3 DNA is TGTGCCAGTAGTCCTCAGGCCTATGGCTACACCTTC.

This CDR3 reads CASRPSSGNTIYF. In DNA form, the CDR3 reads TGTGCCAGCAGACCCAGCTCTGGAAACACCATATATTTT. The gene calls are TRBV7-9 and TRBJ1-3; D is uncertain. V was cut by 6 bases and J by 0 bases, with 6 bases left in between. Germline V gives CDR1 SEHNR, CDR2 FQNEAQ (reference sequence). This CDR3 comprises 13 residues.

The CDR3, as DNA: TGTGCCAGTAGGGACAGGGAATATAGCAATCAGCCCCAGCATTTT. Encoded protein: CASRDREYSNQPQHF. V usage is TRBV19 and J usage is TRBJ1-5; 8 bases are shared with TRBD1. The CDR3 runs to 15 residues. The germline V gene encodes CDR1 LNHDA and CDR2 SQIVND (reference sequence). Trimming took 6 bases from V and 0 from J; bases not matched to a gene: 4.

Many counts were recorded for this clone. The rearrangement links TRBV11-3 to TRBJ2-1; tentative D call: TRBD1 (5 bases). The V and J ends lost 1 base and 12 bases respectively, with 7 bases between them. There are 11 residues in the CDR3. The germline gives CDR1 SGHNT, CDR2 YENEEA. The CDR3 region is CASSLGGRQFF. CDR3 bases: TGTGCCAGCAGCTTAGGGGGCAGGCAGTTCTTC.

CDR3 sequence (DNA): TGTGCCAGCAGTCCGGCGGGCTACCCTAGCACAGATACGCAGTATTTT. Protein: CASSPAGYPSTDTQYF. The rearrangement uses TRBV4-2 and TRBJ2-3; D possibly corresponds to TRBD2 (5 bases). Germline CDR1 is LGHNA and CDR2 is YNFKEQ. This CDR3 region has 16 residues. V lost 6 bases to trimming and J lost 0 bases, with 16 bases between them.

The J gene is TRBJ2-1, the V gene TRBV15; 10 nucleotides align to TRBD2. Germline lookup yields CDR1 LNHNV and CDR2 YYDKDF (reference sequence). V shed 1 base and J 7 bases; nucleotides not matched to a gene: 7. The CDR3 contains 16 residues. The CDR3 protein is CATSRGPSGGGNEQFF. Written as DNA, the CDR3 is TGTGCCACCAGCAGAGGGCCTAGCGGGGGAGGAAATGAGCAGTTCTTC.

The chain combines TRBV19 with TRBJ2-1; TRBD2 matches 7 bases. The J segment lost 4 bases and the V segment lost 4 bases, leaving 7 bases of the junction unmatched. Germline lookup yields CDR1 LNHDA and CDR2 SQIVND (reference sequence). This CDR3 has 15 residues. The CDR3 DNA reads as TGTGCCAGTAGTAATGGGGACTATCCGTACAATGAGCAGTTCTTC. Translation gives CASSNGDYPYNEQFF.

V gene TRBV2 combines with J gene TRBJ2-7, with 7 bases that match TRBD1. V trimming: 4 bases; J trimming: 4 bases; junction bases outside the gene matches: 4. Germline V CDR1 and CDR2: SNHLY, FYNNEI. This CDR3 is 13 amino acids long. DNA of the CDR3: TGTGCCAGCAGTGGTGGGGACAGTTACGAGCAGTACTTC. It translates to CASSGGDSYEQYF.

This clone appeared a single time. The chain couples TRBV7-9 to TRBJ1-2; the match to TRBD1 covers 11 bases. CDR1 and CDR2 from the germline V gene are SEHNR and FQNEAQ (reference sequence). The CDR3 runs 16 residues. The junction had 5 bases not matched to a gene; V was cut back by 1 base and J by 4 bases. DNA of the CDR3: TGTGCCAGCAGCTTAGGGACAGGGGGCGCTTTCTATGGCTACACCTTC. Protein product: CASSLGTGGAFYGYTF.

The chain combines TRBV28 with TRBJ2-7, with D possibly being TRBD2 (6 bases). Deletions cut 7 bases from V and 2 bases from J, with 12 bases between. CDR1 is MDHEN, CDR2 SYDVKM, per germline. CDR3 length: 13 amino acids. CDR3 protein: CASKKGTAYEQYF. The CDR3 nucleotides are TGTGCCAGCAAGAAAGGGACTGCCTACGAGCAGTACTTC.

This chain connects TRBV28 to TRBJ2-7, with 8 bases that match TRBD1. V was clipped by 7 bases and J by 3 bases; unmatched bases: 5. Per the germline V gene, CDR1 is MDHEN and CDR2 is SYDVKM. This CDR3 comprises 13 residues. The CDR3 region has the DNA TGTGCCAGCATCTGGACAGGGTACTACGAGCAGTACTTC. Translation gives CASIWTGYYEQYF.

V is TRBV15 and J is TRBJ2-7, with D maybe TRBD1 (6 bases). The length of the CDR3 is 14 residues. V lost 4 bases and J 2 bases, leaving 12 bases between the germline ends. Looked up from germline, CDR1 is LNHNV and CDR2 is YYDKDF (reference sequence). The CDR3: CATSKDRITYEQYF. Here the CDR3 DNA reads TGTGCCACCAGCAAAGACAGGATTACCTACGAGCAGTACTTC.

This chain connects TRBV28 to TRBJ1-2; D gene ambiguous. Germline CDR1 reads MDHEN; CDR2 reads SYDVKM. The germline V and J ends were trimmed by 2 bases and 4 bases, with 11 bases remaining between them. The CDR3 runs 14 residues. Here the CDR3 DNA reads TGTGCCAGCAGTTTAGAAGTCGGAGTCTATGGCTACACCTTC. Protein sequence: CASSLEVGVYGYTF.

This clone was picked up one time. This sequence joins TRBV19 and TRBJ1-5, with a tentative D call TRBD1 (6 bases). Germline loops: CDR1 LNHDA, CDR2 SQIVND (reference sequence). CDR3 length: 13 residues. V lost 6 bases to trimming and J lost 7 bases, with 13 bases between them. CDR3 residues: CASSATGPQPQHF. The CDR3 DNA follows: TGTGCCAGTAGCGCTACAGGGCCCCAGCCCCAGCATTTT.

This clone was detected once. CDR3 nucleotides: TGTGCCAGCAGCCCCCGTCCCGGGGGCACTGAAGCTTTCTTT. Protein sequence: CASSPRPGGTEAFF. The V call is TRBV7-2, the J call TRBJ1-1; D might be TRBD1 (5 bases). Germline CDR1 SGHTA, CDR2 FQGNSA. V shed 5 bases and J shed 4 bases, with 14 bases lying between them. The CDR3 loop spans 14 amino acids. The variable domain in full, completed from reference TRBV7-2 and TRBJ1-1, reads GAGVSQSPSNKVTEKGKDVELRCDPISGHTALYWYRQSLGQGLEFLIYFQGNSAPDKSGLPSDRFSAERTGGSVSTLTIQRTQQEDSAVYLCASSPRPGGTEAFFGQGTRLTVV.

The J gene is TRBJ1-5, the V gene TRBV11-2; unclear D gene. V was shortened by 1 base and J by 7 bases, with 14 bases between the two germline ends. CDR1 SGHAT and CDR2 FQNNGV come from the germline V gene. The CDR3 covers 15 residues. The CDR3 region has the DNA TGTGCCAGCAGCTTAGGACCCGCGGATGGCCAGCCCCAGCATTTT. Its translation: CASSLGPADGQPQHF.

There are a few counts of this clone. The CDR3 reads CASSFQGTYNSPLHF. The CDR3 DNA follows: TGTGCCAGCAGTTTCCAGGGGACCTATAATTCACCCCTCCACTTT. This chain connects TRBV28 to TRBJ1-6, with D possibly matching TRBD1 (6 bases). V was pared by 3 bases and J by 2 bases, with 8 bases between. Germline CDR1 and CDR2: MDHEN and SYDVKM. The length of the CDR3 is 15 residues.

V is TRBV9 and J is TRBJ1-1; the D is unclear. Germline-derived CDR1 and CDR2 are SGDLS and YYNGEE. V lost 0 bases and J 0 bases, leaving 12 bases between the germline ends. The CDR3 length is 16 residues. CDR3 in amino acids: CASSVVGRPLNTEAFF. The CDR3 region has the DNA TGTGCCAGCAGCGTAGTTGGGAGGCCCCTGAACACTGAAGCTTTCTTT.

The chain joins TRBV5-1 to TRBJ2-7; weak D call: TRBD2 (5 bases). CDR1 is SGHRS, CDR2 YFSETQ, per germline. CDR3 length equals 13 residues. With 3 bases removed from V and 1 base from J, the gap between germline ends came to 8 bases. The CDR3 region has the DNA TGCGCCAGCAGCTCCGGGATTTCCTACGAGCAGTACTTC. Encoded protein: CASSSGISYEQYF. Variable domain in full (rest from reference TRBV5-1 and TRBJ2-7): KAGVTQTPRYLIKTRGQQVTLSCSPISGHRSVSWYQQTPGQGLQFLFEYFSETQRNKGNFPGRFSGRQFSNSRSEMNVSTLELGDSALYLCASSSGISYEQYFGPGTRLTVT.

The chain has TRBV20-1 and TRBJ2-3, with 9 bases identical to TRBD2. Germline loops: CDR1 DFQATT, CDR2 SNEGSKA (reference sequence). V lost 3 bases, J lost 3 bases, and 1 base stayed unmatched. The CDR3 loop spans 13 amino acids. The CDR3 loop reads CSASTSGTDTQYF. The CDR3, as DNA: TGCAGTGCTAGTACTAGCGGGACAGATACGCAGTATTTT.

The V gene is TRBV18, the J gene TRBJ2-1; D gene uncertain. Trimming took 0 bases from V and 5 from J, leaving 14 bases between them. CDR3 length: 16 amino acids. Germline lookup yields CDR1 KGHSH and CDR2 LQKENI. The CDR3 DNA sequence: TGTGCCAGCTCACCACCTCGCCAGGTCCGCGACAATGAGCAGTTCTTC. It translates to CASSPPRQVRDNEQFF. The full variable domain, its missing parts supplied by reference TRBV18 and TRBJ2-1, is NAGVMQNPRHLVRRRGQEARLRCSPMKGHSHVYWYRQLPEEGLKFMVYLQKENIIDESGMPKERFSAEFPKEGPSILRIQQVVRGDSAAYFCASSPPRQVRDNEQFFGPGTRLTVL.

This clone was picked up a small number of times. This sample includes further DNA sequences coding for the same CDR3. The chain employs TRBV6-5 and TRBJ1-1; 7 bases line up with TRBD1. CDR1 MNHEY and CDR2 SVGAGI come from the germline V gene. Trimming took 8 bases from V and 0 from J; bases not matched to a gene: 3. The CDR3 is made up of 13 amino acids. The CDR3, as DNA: TGTGCCAGCCGACAGGGTTTGAACACTGAAGCTTTCTTT. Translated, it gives CASRQGLNTEAFF.

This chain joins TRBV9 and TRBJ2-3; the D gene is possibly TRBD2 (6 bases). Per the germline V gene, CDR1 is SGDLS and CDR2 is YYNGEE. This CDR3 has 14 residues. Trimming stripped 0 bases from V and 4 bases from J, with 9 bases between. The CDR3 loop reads CASSVGPGADTQYF. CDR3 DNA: TGTGCCAGCAGCGTAGGGCCGGGGGCAGATACGCAGTATTTT.